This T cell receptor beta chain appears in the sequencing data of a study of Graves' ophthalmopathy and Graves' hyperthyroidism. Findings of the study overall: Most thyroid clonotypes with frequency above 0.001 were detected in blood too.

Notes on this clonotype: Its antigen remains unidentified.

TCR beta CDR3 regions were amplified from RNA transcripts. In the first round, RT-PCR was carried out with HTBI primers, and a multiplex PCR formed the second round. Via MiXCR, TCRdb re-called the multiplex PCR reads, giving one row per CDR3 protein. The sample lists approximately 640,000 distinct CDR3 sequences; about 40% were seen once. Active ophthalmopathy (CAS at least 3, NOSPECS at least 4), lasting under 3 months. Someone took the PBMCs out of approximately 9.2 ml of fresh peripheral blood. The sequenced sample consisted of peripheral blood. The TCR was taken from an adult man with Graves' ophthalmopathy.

The CDR3 bases are TGTGCCAGCAGTAGTAGCGGTGCAACTAATGAAAAACTGTTTTTT. This translates into CASSSSGATNEKLFF. This chain connects TRBV25-1 to TRBJ1-4; D gene uncertain. Germline CDR1 MGHDK, CDR2 SYGVNS. The CDR3 is made up of 15 amino acids. Trimming took off 5 bases at V and 0 bases at J, with 10 bases between the two ends. The full variable domain, rest sourced from reference TRBV25-1 and TRBJ1-4, is EADIYQTPRYLVIGTGKKITLECSQTMGHDKMYWYQQDPGMELHLIHYSYGVNSTEKGDLSSESTVSRIRTEHFPLTLESARPSHTSQYLCASSSSGATNEKLFFGSGTQLSVL.